This T cell receptor (beta chain) was sequenced during a study of shared clonotypes between healthy human individuals. The wider study: The plates for each donor numbered three CD4 naive, three CD4 memory, two CD8 naive and one CD8 memory. The study, taken as a whole, reports: Naive subsets generally had larger estimated richness than memory subsets.

Clones were sequenced by immunoSEQ multiplex PCR, and TCRdb holds only the in-frame ones, with some missing. The table records around 1,100,000 clones, about 80% of them present only once. This clone occurred many times. Antigen specificity is unknown. Sequencing was performed on memory CD4+ T cells from PBMCs. The subset here: CD45RA-negative fraction. The TCR was taken from a man between 18 and 29 years old in good health. Some clones in this sample may be carry-over from other donors' samples.

CDR3 sequence: CASSVLPGPGADTQYF. CDR3 sequence (DNA): TGTGCCAGCAGCGTCCTACCGGGACCCGGCGCAGATACGCAGTATTTT. The chain combines TRBV9 with TRBJ2-3; D may match TRBD1 or TRBD2 (5 bases each). CDR3 length: 16 amino acids. V lost 2 bases and J 4 bases, leaving 17 bases between the germline ends. CDR1 and CDR2 from the germline V gene are SGDLS and YYNGEE.